Each of the 29 T cell receptor beta chains below was sequenced from the same sample in a study of Ad26.COV2.S vaccination and SARS-CoV-2 variants. The sample's treatment: about 20 received Ad26.COV2.S at low or high dose, single or two shots; five or six received placebo; per-sample allocation not given. After the first vaccine or placebo injection, samples were drawn on day 63. Generated by immunoSEQ multiplex PCR, the TCRdb table keeps only in-frame clones and is missing some. The top ten hold roughly 3% of the sample, which has roughly 250,000 clones, 70% to 90% seen once. The sequences come from peripheral blood, collected in a trial of Ad26.COV2.S vaccine versus placebo. The receptors were gathered from a person between 18 and 59 years old who received the Ad26.COV2.S COVID-19 vaccine or a placebo.

The chain employs TRBV15 and TRBJ2-7; 8 bases align to TRBD1. After removal of 8 bases from V and 1 base from J, the junction contained 4 bases not matched to a gene. The CDR3 sequence is 13 residues long. The germline V gene has CDR1 LNHNV and CDR2 YYDKDF (reference sequence). The CDR3 loop is CATGTGDSYEQYF. CDR3 sequence (DNA): TGTGCCACCGGGACAGGCGATTCCTACGAGCAGTACTTC.

The V gene is TRBV11-2, the J gene TRBJ1-6; TRBD1 might be the D (6 bases). Germline V gene sequence: CDR1 SGHAT, CDR2 FQNNGV. The CDR3 totals 17 residues. Deletions cut 5 bases from V and 4 bases from J, with 18 bases between. The CDR3 nucleotides read TGTGCCAGCAGCCGGGACACCTCGAGGATGTATAATTCACCCCTCCACTTT. Its protein is CASSRDTSRMYNSPLHF.

This clone showed up just once. V gene TRBV6-5 combines with J gene TRBJ2-7, with TRBD1 identical over 7 bases. Trimming took 4 bases from V and 2 from J; bases not matched to a gene: 5. Per the germline V gene, CDR1 is MNHEY and CDR2 is SVGAGI. This CDR3 is built from 14 residues. CDR3 residues: CASSLRGPPYEQYV. CDR3 coding DNA: TGTGCCAGCAGTTTGAGGGGGCCCCCCTACGAGCAGTACGTC.

The J gene is TRBJ1-2, the V gene TRBV6-4; 7 bases line up with TRBD1. J was trimmed by 4 bases and V by 6 bases; bases with no gene match: 5. The CDR3 covers 13 residues. Germline CDR1 is MRHNA and CDR2 is SNTAGT. CDR3 region: CASSDRVGYGYTF. As DNA, the CDR3 is TGTGCCAGCAGCGACAGGGTAGGCTATGGCTACACCTTC.

The V gene is TRBV7-2, the J gene TRBJ2-1; 8 bases agree with TRBD2. There are 17 residues in the CDR3. CDR1 and CDR2 from the germline V gene are SGHTA and FQGNSA. V was pared by 6 bases and J by 2 bases, with 12 bases of the junction left unmatched. The CDR3 region is CASSRRLARTPYNEQFF. DNA for the CDR3: TGTGCCAGCAGTCGCCGACTAGCGAGAACCCCCTACAATGAGCAGTTCTTC.

This clone appeared a few times. This rearrangement joins TRBV5-5 to TRBJ1-5; 9 bases align to TRBD1. In germline, CDR1 is SGHKS, CDR2 YYEKEE (reference sequence). Unmatched junction bases numbered 4, after V lost 3 bases and J lost 6 bases. This CDR3 is built from 14 residues. The CDR3 region has the DNA TGTGCCAGCAGCTCGGACAGGGGCGGTCAGCCCCAGCATTTT. It encodes CASSSDRGGQPQHF.

The V and J genes are TRBV7-9 and TRBJ2-3; 7 positions agree with TRBD1. Trimming cost V 8 bases and J 3 bases; bases outside gene matches: 5. The CDR3 runs to 13 residues. Germline CDR1 is SEHNR and CDR2 is FQNEAQ (reference sequence). In DNA form, the CDR3 reads TGTGCCAGCCAGGACAGGCATACAGATACGCAGTATTTT. Translation gives CASQDRHTDTQYF.

This sequence joins TRBV19 and TRBJ2-3; 9 bases map to TRBD2. CDR3 length: 14 amino acids. The J segment lost 4 bases and the V segment lost 6 bases, leaving 5 bases of the junction unmatched. CDR1 is LNHDA and CDR2 is SQIVND in the germline V gene (reference sequence). CDR3 DNA: TGTGCCAGTAGATTGGCGGGGGGGCCAGATACGCAGTATTTT. It specifies CASRLAGGPDTQYF.

The genes are TRBV10-3 and TRBJ1-1; D is unclear. Trimming stripped 4 bases from V and 1 base from J, with 13 bases between. There are 15 residues in the CDR3. CDR1 is ENHRY and CDR2 is SYGVKD in the germline V gene. The CDR3 DNA reads as TGTGCCATCAGTGCCCAGAGTAACAGGAACACTGAAGCTTTCTTT. Translated, it gives CAISAQSNRNTEAFF.

The sample holds one count of this clone. This chain uses TRBV24-1 with TRBJ2-3; TRBD2 matches at 7 bases. CDR3 length: 16 amino acids. The V gene's germline CDR1 is KGHDR and CDR2 SFDVKD. With V trimmed by 3 bases and J by 4 bases, 9 bases remained unmatched. The CDR3 sequence is CATSDVGGSEADTQYF. As DNA, the CDR3 is TGTGCCACCAGTGATGTAGGCGGGAGTGAGGCAGATACGCAGTATTTT.

The chain joins TRBV7-3 to TRBJ2-2, with TRBD1 matching over 8 bases. After removal of 5 bases from V and 7 bases from J, the junction contained 3 bases not matched to a gene. There are 13 residues in the CDR3. Germline CDR1 reads SGHTA; CDR2 reads FQGTGA. The CDR3: CASSPGGGGELFF. The CDR3 DNA sequence: TGTGCCAGCAGCCCAGGGGGCGGCGGGGAGCTGTTTTTT.

The genes are TRBV6-2 or TRBV6-3 and TRBJ1-2, with a weak D call TRBD1 (5 bases). The germline V gene has CDR1 MNHEY and CDR2 SVGEGT. The ends were cut back, 4 bases at V and 9 bases at J, with 27 bases in the middle. The CDR3 runs to 17 residues. The CDR3: CASSSNTRGTVIRSYTF. The CDR3 DNA sequence: TGTGCCAGCAGTTCCAATACGCGGGGCACAGTCATTCGGAGCTACACCTTC.

This chain uses TRBV6-6 with TRBJ1-6, with 8 bases aligning to TRBD1. Germline lookup yields CDR1 MNHNY and CDR2 SVGAGI (reference sequence). V dropped 2 bases and J dropped 7; count of bases not matched to a gene: 7. The CDR3 totals 16 residues. CDR3 DNA sequence: TGTGCCAGCAGTTACGGCCAGGGGGCTTTGAATTCACCCCTCCACTTT. Translation gives CASSYGQGALNSPLHF.

This clone was counted between two and nine times. The chain uses TRBV6-5 and TRBJ1-2; D is possibly TRBD1 (6 bases). V lost 4 bases and J lost 3, with 15 bases in between. Germline V lookup: CDR1 MNHEY, CDR2 SVGAGI. This CDR3 has 15 residues. As DNA, the CDR3 is TGTGCCAGCAGTTCAAATCTCAGGGGTTACTATGGCTACACCTTC. It is translated as CASSSNLRGYYGYTF.

The chain carries TRBV7-2 and TRBJ2-1; no clear D. The CDR3 spans 15 residues. CDR1 and CDR2 (germline): SGHTA, FQGNSA. The V end was cut by 3 bases, the J end by 7 bases, with 16 bases between. In DNA form, the CDR3 reads TGTGCCAGCAGCTTGGAACACCGGCTAAGGAATGAGCAGTTCTTC. It codes for CASSLEHRLRNEQFF.

The rearrangement links TRBV7-2 to TRBJ2-1; TRBD2 is a possible D gene (6 bases). This CDR3 is built from 17 residues. Trimming took off 2 bases at V and 6 bases at J, with 20 bases between the two ends. Germline V gene sequence: CDR1 SGHTA, CDR2 FQGNSA. The CDR3, as DNA: TGTGCCAGCAGCTTAAGGAGGGAAACGCGTCGGGGCAATGAGCAGTTCTTC. Encoded protein: CASSLRRETRRGNEQFF.

This CDR3 is CAGGIEQYF. The CDR3 DNA follows: TGCGCTGGGGGTATCGAGCAGTACTTC. V and J are TRBV20-1 and TRBJ2-7, with D possibly being TRBD1 or TRBD2 (5 bases each). This CDR3 is 9 amino acids long. Germline V lookup: CDR1 DFQATT, CDR2 SNEGSKA (reference sequence).

The chain carries TRBV19 and TRBJ2-7; D is uncertain. V shed 2 bases and J shed 7 bases, with 9 bases lying between them. Germline V gene lookup returns CDR1 LNHDA and CDR2 SQIVND (reference sequence). This CDR3 is built from 12 residues. The CDR3 sequence: CASSISWGEQYF. The CDR3 DNA sequence: TGTGCCAGTAGTATAAGTTGGGGTGAGCAGTACTTC.

The rearrangement joins TRBV7-2 to TRBJ2-3; TRBD1 might be the D (6 bases). The germline gives CDR1 SGHTA, CDR2 FQGNSA. The CDR3 totals 15 residues. V was pared by 7 bases and J by 0 bases, with 14 bases between. The CDR3 nucleotides read TGTGCCAGCACCTCACAGGGATCTAGCACAGATACGCAGTATTTT. Its protein is CASTSQGSSTDTQYF.

The chain links TRBV6-5 to TRBJ2-7; 8 nucleotides agree with TRBD1. The CDR3 contains 14 residues. CDR1 is MNHEY, CDR2 SVGAGI, per germline. V was pared by 6 bases and J by 5 bases, with 9 bases of the junction left unmatched. The CDR3 here is CASSRGQGSHEQYF. DNA for the CDR3: TGTGCCAGCAGCCGAGGACAGGGAAGCCACGAGCAGTACTTC.

The V gene is TRBV5-1, the J gene TRBJ2-3; D is perhaps TRBD1 (6 bases). Germline CDR1 is SGHRS and CDR2 is YFSETQ. Deletions cut 2 bases from V and 0 bases from J, with 7 bases between. The CDR3 has 14 amino acids. The CDR3 DNA reads TGCGCCAGCAGCTTTGGACAGAGCACAGATACGCAGTATTTT. This translates into CASSFGQSTDTQYF.

This clone was seen a single time. The rearrangement joins TRBV5-4 to TRBJ2-1; perhaps TRBD2 as D (5 bases). The CDR3 has 14 residues. Germline V gene sequence: CDR1 SGHNT, CDR2 YYREEE (reference sequence). The ends were cut back, 0 bases at V and 3 bases at J, with 7 bases in the middle. The CDR3, as DNA: TGTGCCAGCAGCTTGGCGGGGTACTACAATGAGCAGTTCTTC. This encodes CASSLAGYYNEQFF.

This chain uses TRBV18 with TRBJ2-7, with 9 bases fitting TRBD1. The CDR3 has 14 residues. V lost 5 bases to trimming and J lost 4 bases; unmatched junction nucleotides: 6. The germline V gene has CDR1 KGHSH and CDR2 LQKENI. The CDR3 protein is CASSTRQGVYEQYV. CDR3 nucleotide sequence: TGTGCCAGCTCAACGAGACAGGGGGTTTACGAGCAGTACGTC.

This sequence joins TRBV2 and TRBJ1-2, with D uncertain. The CDR3 has 14 residues. The germline V gene has CDR1 SNHLY and CDR2 FYNNEI. V was clipped by 9 bases and J by 4 bases, with 18 bases between them. This chain's CDR3 is CASSSGRPVYGYTF. DNA for the CDR3: TGTGCCAGTTCTTCCGGACGGCCGGTCTATGGCTACACCTTC.

The chain recombines TRBV27 with TRBJ1-1; a weak D match, TRBD1 (6 bases). Germline values: CDR1 MNHEY, CDR2 SMNVEV (reference sequence). This CDR3 region has 14 residues. Trimming pared 3 bases from V and 4 bases from J, leaving 12 bases between. CDR3 sequence (DNA): TGTGCCAGCAGTTTTGGGGGCGTGGGCACTGAAGCTTTCTTT. This gives the protein CASSFGGVGTEAFF.

Only a few counts were recorded for this clone. The sample holds other DNA sequences that translate to the same CDR3. The chain joins TRBV6-5 to TRBJ1-1, with a tentative D call TRBD1 (5 bases). CDR1 MNHEY and CDR2 SVGAGI come from the germline V gene. The ends were cut back, 6 bases at V and 1 base at J, with 9 bases in the middle. This CDR3 has 13 amino acids. DNA of the CDR3: TGTGCCAGCAGGGGGACGGGGAACACTGAAGCTTTCTTT. This translates into CASRGTGNTEAFF.

The gene calls are TRBV21-1 and TRBJ2-7; the table's D gene call, TRBD1, was not cross checked with the DNA. TRBV21-1 is reported as a pseudogene. The CDR3 runs 11 residues. The CDR3 protein is CASSTNQEQYV. Here the CDR3 DNA reads TGTGCCAGCAGCACAAATCAGGAGCAGTACGTC.

CDR3 protein: CASSPTGTQGDTIYF. As DNA, the CDR3 is TGTGCCAGCAGCCCGACGGGGACCCAAGGCGACACCATATATTTT. This rearrangement joins TRBV7-9 to TRBJ1-3; tentatively, D is TRBD1 (5 bases). CDR1 and CDR2 (germline): SEHNR, FQNEAQ (reference sequence). The CDR3 length is 15 residues. V lost 5 bases to trimming and J lost 8 bases, with 19 bases between them.

The rearrangement links TRBV13 to TRBJ2-7, with TRBD2 identical over 10 bases. The ends lost 4 bases at V and 4 bases at J; junction bases unmatched: 4. The CDR3 loop spans 14 amino acids. Germline values: CDR1 PRHDT, CDR2 FYEKMQ (reference sequence). CDR3 sequence (DNA): TGTGCCAGCAGCTACACTAGCGGGAAATACGAGCAGTACGTC. Encoded protein: CASSYTSGKYEQYV.